This TCR beta chain was captured by sequencing in a study of early T cells in non-severe SARS-CoV-2 infection. At the level of the study: Sequencing used unsorted whole-blood bulk RNA, so chains lack pairing.

This clonotype came up many times. MiXCR, applied by TCRdb to the 5' RACE reads, yields one record per CDR3 protein. The top ten clones hold about 8.3% of a sample with some 42,000 distinct CDR3 sequences, approximately 5.9% of them seen once. This CDR3 is 15 amino acids long. Per germline, CDR1 MNHNS and CDR2 SASEGT. Trimming stripped 6 bases from V and 0 bases from J, with 12 bases between. The chain recombines TRBV6-1 with TRBJ1-5; possible D gene TRBD1, 5 bases. This material consisted of whole blood, taken at baseline. The TCR was taken from an adult who was a healthcare worker with PCR-confirmed SARS-CoV-2 infection or an uninfected control (not recorded which). The CDR3 protein is CASRPQATSNQPQHF. CDR3 bases: TGTGCCAGCAGGCCACAGGCGACTAGCAATCAGCCCCAGCATTTT.